These 28 T cell receptor beta chains were all obtained from the same sample, sequenced in a study of OX40 agonist ivuxolimab in advanced cancers. Sequencing used immunoSEQ multiplex PCR; TCRdb keeps in-frame clones, though not all of them. The sample contains roughly 56,000 clones, 70% to 85% of which appear only once. The sequencing here drew on CD4+ or CD8+ T cells sorted from blood, taken in a trial of the OX40 agonist ivuxolimab. The receptors here all came from an adult with an advanced solid tumor such as melanoma, head and neck, liver or kidney cancer.

This chain joins TRBV7-3 and TRBJ2-5; D is unclear. The V gene's germline CDR1 is SGHTA and CDR2 FQGTGA. The CDR3 loop spans 13 amino acids. Deletions cut 6 bases from V and 1 base from J, with 9 bases between. The CDR3 loop reads CASSRSVQETQYF. The CDR3 DNA follows: TGTGCCAGCAGTCGGTCGGTCCAAGAGACCCAGTACTTC.

The V call is TRBV28, the J call TRBJ2-7, with D uncertain. V shed 6 bases and J shed 3 bases, with 9 bases lying between them. Looked up from germline, CDR1 is MDHEN and CDR2 is SYDVKM. The CDR3 is 12 amino acids. The CDR3: CASRSTHYEQYF. The CDR3 DNA is TGTGCCAGCAGGTCGACACACTACGAGCAGTACTTC.

The chain joins TRBV6-5 to TRBJ1-3, with TRBD1 matching 7 bases. The CDR3 length is 15 residues. CDR1 MNHEY and CDR2 SVGAGI come from the germline V gene. Trimming removed 6 bases from V and 4 bases from J; junction bases left unmatched: 9. The CDR3 spells CASRHHGTVGNTIYF. For the CDR3, the DNA is TGTGCCAGCAGGCACCATGGGACAGTAGGAAACACCATATATTTT.

The rearrangement joins TRBV28 to TRBJ2-2, with 16 bases fitting TRBD2. Germline CDR1 reads MDHEN; CDR2 reads SYDVKM. The V gene end was trimmed by 4 bases and the J gene end by 3 bases; junction bases not matched to a gene: 8. This CDR3 region has 19 residues. The CDR3 DNA sequence: TGTGCCAGCAGTTCCGGGACTAGCGGGGGGGCCGGGGACACCGGGGAGCTGTTTTTT. Protein sequence: CASSSGTSGGAGDTGELFF.

The chain carries TRBV10-3 and TRBJ2-3; possible D gene TRBD2, 6 bases. Trimming removed 2 bases from V and 4 bases from J, with 16 bases in between. The CDR3 contains 16 residues. Germline CDR1 reads ENHRY; CDR2 reads SYGVKD. CDR3 in amino acids: CAISEALTSGADTQYF. CDR3 nucleotide sequence: TGTGCCATCAGTGAGGCTCTGACTAGTGGAGCAGATACGCAGTATTTT.

V and J are TRBV6-5 and TRBJ1-1; TRBD1 might be the D (5 bases). Trimming stripped 0 bases from V and 8 bases from J, with 10 bases between. CDR3 length equals 13 residues. Germline V gives CDR1 MNHEY, CDR2 SVGAGI. Here the CDR3 DNA reads TGTGCCAGCAGTTACTCGACAGCCATCGAAGCTTTCTTT. As protein: CASSYSTAIEAFF.

This chain uses TRBV5-1 with TRBJ1-1; D may be TRBD1 (5 bases). The CDR3 sequence is 14 residues long. Germline assignment: CDR1 SGHRS and CDR2 YFSETQ. V shed 3 bases and J shed 2 bases, with 11 bases lying between them. The CDR3 loop reads CASSWGPANTEAFF. The CDR3 DNA follows: TGCGCCAGCAGCTGGGGACCGGCAAACACTGAAGCTTTCTTT.

Turning to this clone: Other DNA sequences from this sample encode an identical CDR3 as well. The chain has TRBV11-3 and TRBJ2-4; 7 bases align to TRBD2. The germline gives CDR1 SGHNT, CDR2 YENEEA. This CDR3 region has 14 residues. Germline trimming cut 5 bases from V and 8 bases from J; bases unmatched to any gene: 9. The CDR3 DNA sequence: TGTGCCAGCAGCCACGGACTAGTGAGAGACATTCAGTACTTC. As protein: CASSHGLVRDIQYF.

The genes are TRBV7-9 and TRBJ2-3, with 12 bases aligning to TRBD2. This CDR3 spans 16 amino acids. Per germline, CDR1 SEHNR and CDR2 FQNEAQ (reference sequence). The V segment lost 2 bases and the J segment 6 bases; nucleotides outside the gene matches: 6. Here the CDR3 reads CASSLSSGGARDTQYF. The DNA of the CDR3 is TGTGCCAGCAGCTTATCTAGCGGGGGGGCGCGGGATACGCAGTATTTT.

The rearrangement uses TRBV9 and TRBJ2-5; 10 positions match TRBD1. The V gene's germline CDR1 is SGDLS and CDR2 YYNGEE. This CDR3 region has 14 residues. Trimming cost V 4 bases and J 5 bases; bases outside gene matches: 5. CDR3 coding DNA: TGTGCCAGCAGCACGGGACAGGGGACGGAGACCCAGTACTTC. This encodes CASSTGQGTETQYF.

This rearrangement joins TRBV6-5 to TRBJ2-2, with TRBD1 as a possible D gene (5 bases). The CDR3 runs to 13 residues. Between the trimmed V and J ends, which lost 4 bases and 4 bases, there was a span of 7 bases. CDR1 is MNHEY, CDR2 SVGAGI, per germline. CDR3 residues: CASSSGFTGELFF. In DNA form, the CDR3 reads TGTGCCAGCAGTTCAGGGTTCACCGGGGAGCTGTTTTTT.

J is TRBJ2-5 and V is TRBV7-3; D unresolved. Per the germline V gene, CDR1 is SGHTA and CDR2 is FQGTGA. The V end was cut by 5 bases, the J end by 0 bases, with 7 bases between. The CDR3 length is 13 residues. This chain's CDR3 is CASSLSDQETQYF. CDR3 DNA: TGTGCCAGCAGCCTGAGCGACCAAGAGACCCAGTACTTC.

The chain couples TRBV5-1 to TRBJ1-1; 7 bases match TRBD1. V shed 3 bases and J 1 base; nucleotides not matched to a gene: 3. CDR3 length: 14 amino acids. CDR1 is SGHRS and CDR2 is YFSETQ in the germline V gene. The CDR3 DNA is TGCGCCAGCAGCTCCGGGACAGAGAACACTGAAGCTTTCTTT. Translating gives CASSSGTENTEAFF. Using reference TRBV5-1 and TRBJ1-1 for the parts outside the CDR3, the full variable domain is KAGVTQTPRYLIKTRGQQVTLSCSPISGHRSVSWYQQTPGQGLQFLFEYFSETQRNKGNFPGRFSGRQFSNSRSEMNVSTLELGDSALYLCASSSGTENTEAFFGQGTRLTVV.

V gene TRBV5-1 combines with J gene TRBJ2-1; 7 bases are shared with TRBD2. CDR1 and CDR2 from the germline V gene are SGHRS and YFSETQ. J was trimmed by 3 bases and V by 4 bases; bases with no gene match: 4. This CDR3 contains 14 residues. The CDR3 loop is CASSVGGIYNEQFF. CDR3 bases: TGCGCCAGCAGCGTGGGGGGGATCTACAATGAGCAGTTCTTC.

The rearrangement joins TRBV11-2 to TRBJ1-2; a weak D match, TRBD1 (5 bases). This CDR3 is built from 15 residues. Trimming cost V 6 bases and J 7 bases, with 21 bases left between them. The germline CDR1 and CDR2 sequences are SGHAT and FQNNGV. The CDR3 loop reads CASRPPTTGPTGYTF. The CDR3 nucleotides are TGTGCCAGCAGACCCCCAACAACAGGCCCTACTGGCTACACCTTC.

This clone was counted only a few times. The V and J genes are TRBV4-1 and TRBJ1-4, with 9 bases identical to TRBD1. From germline, CDR1 is MGHRA and CDR2 YSYEKL. CDR3 length equals 16 residues. The V and J ends lost 1 base and 10 bases, in that order; junction bases with no gene match: 10. The CDR3 spells CASSQVPTGGLGKLFF. The CDR3 nucleotides read TGCGCCAGCAGCCAAGTCCCGACAGGGGGGTTAGGAAAACTGTTTTTT.

The J gene is TRBJ2-1, the V gene TRBV18; 10 bases match TRBD1. This CDR3 is built from 19 residues. V trimming: 6 bases; J trimming: 6 bases; junction bases outside the gene matches: 20. Germline loops: CDR1 KGHSH, CDR2 LQKENI. The CDR3: CASSPGTGQGQSLSNEQFF. CDR3 nucleotide sequence: TGTGCCAGCTCGCCGGGGACGGGACAGGGGCAGAGTTTGAGCAATGAGCAGTTCTTC. The whole variable domain, remainder taken from reference TRBV18 and TRBJ2-1, is NAGVMQNPRHLVRRRGQEARLRCSPMKGHSHVYWYRQLPEEGLKFMVYLQKENIIDESGMPKERFSAEFPKEGPSILRIQQVVRGDSAAYFCASSPGTGQGQSLSNEQFFGPGTRLTVL.

The genes are TRBV7-9 and TRBJ1-5, with TRBD1 matching over 10 bases. V lost 5 bases to trimming and J lost 2 bases; unmatched junction nucleotides: 9. This CDR3 is built from 17 residues. CDR1 and CDR2 from the germline V gene are SEHNR and FQNEAQ (reference sequence). CDR3 nucleotides: TGTGCCAGCAGCAGTGGACAGGGGGATTGGGGCAATCAGCCCCAGCATTTT. Translation: CASSSGQGDWGNQPQHF. Combining the CDR3 with reference TRBV7-9 and TRBJ1-5 gives the whole variable domain DTGVSQNPRHKITKRGQNVTFRCDPISEHNRLYWYRQTLGQGPEFLTYFQNEAQLEKSRLLSDRFSAERPKGSFSTLEIQRTEQGDSAMYLCASSSGQGDWGNQPQHFGDGTRLSIL.

V and J are TRBV5-1 and TRBJ1-4, with TRBD1 as a possible D gene (6 bases). Germline values: CDR1 SGHRS, CDR2 YFSETQ. The CDR3 has 16 residues. Trimming removed 2 bases from V and 2 bases from J, with 13 bases in between. The CDR3 loop reads CASSLQGSATNEKLFF. The CDR3 DNA reads as TGCGCCAGCAGCTTACAGGGTTCGGCGACTAATGAAAAACTGTTTTTT.

This chain joins TRBV11-3 and TRBJ2-3, with a possible D match to TRBD2 (5 bases). From germline, CDR1 is SGHNT and CDR2 YENEEA. The ends were cut back, 3 bases at V and 0 bases at J, with 16 bases in the middle. This CDR3 is 17 amino acids long. The CDR3 DNA sequence: TGTGCCAGCAGCTTGGGAGCTAGCAGCTCTAGCACAGATACGCAGTATTTT. It codes for CASSLGASSSSTDTQYF.

This clone was seen more than once but under ten times. The chain has TRBV30 and TRBJ1-5, with 7 bases lining up with TRBD1. This CDR3 spans 18 amino acids. V gave up 0 bases and J gave up 2 bases; unmatched junction bases: 13. The germline V gene has CDR1 GTSNPN and CDR2 SVGIG (reference sequence). The CDR3 loop reads CAWSVPLYTGDGNQPQHF. Written as DNA, the CDR3 is TGTGCCTGGAGTGTACCCCTTTATACAGGGGACGGCAATCAGCCCCAGCATTTT. Complete variable domain (other parts from reference TRBV30 and TRBJ1-5): SQTIHQWPATLVQPVGSPLSLECTVEGTSNPNLYWYRQAAGRGLQLLFYSVGIGQISSEVPQNLSASRPQDRQFILSSKKLLLSDSGFYLCAWSVPLYTGDGNQPQHFGDGTRLSIL.

This rearrangement joins TRBV25-1 to TRBJ1-2; D is unresolved. The CDR3 has 15 amino acids. Germline CDR1 MGHDK, CDR2 SYGVNS. The germline V and J ends were trimmed by 0 bases and 7 bases, with 15 bases remaining between them. The CDR3 region has the DNA TGTGCCAGCAGTGAATATGGGGTGGCGATTTCTGGCTACACCTTC. Amino acids: CASSEYGVAISGYTF.

The rearrangement joins TRBV9 to TRBJ1-5; TRBD1 matches 8 bases. Trimming removed 3 bases from V and 7 bases from J; junction bases left unmatched: 3. CDR3 length equals 13 residues. The germline gives CDR1 SGDLS, CDR2 YYNGEE. The CDR3 region is CASSGTGGQPQHF. The CDR3 nucleotides read TGTGCCAGCAGCGGAACAGGGGGGCAGCCCCAGCATTTT. Supplemented by reference TRBV9 and TRBJ1-5, the full variable domain reads DSGVTQTPKHLITATGQRVTLRCSPRSGDLSVYWYQQSLDQGLQFLIQYYNGEERAKGNILERFSAQQFPDLHSELNLSSLELGDSALYFCASSGTGGQPQHFGDGTRLSIL.

The CDR3 DNA reads TGTGCCAGCAGCCCGGAGGGACAGGGCTATCAGCCCCAGCATTTT. It codes for CASSPEGQGYQPQHF. This chain uses TRBV9 with TRBJ1-5; 9 positions match TRBD1. Losses at the gene ends were 4 bases for V and 5 bases for J; bases not matched to a gene: 7. Germline V lookup: CDR1 SGDLS, CDR2 YYNGEE. The CDR3 is 15 amino acids. The entire variable domain, with the rest obtained from reference TRBV9 and TRBJ1-5, is as follows: DSGVTQTPKHLITATGQRVTLRCSPRSGDLSVYWYQQSLDQGLQFLIQYYNGEERAKGNILERFSAQQFPDLHSELNLSSLELGDSALYFCASSPEGQGYQPQHFGDGTRLSIL.

The chain recombines TRBV6-5 with TRBJ1-5; 10 nucleotides agree with TRBD1. This CDR3 has 15 amino acids. Trimming at V came to 7 bases and at J to 9 bases, leaving 12 bases not matched to a gene. Germline CDR1 is MNHEY and CDR2 is SVGAGI. CDR3 loop: CASILGQGTPGPQHF. CDR3 in DNA: TGTGCCAGCATCCTGGGACAGGGGACCCCAGGGCCCCAGCATTTT.

The chain has TRBV6-1 and TRBJ1-2; TRBD1 agrees at 7 bases. Germline assignment: CDR1 MNHNS and CDR2 SASEGT. The CDR3 runs to 13 residues. V shed 8 bases, J shed 8 bases, and the junction held 11 bases outside the gene matches. The CDR3 is CASWITGDPGYTF. In DNA form, the CDR3 reads TGTGCCAGCTGGATAACAGGGGATCCCGGCTACACCTTC.

The V call is TRBV6-1, the J call TRBJ1-4; perhaps TRBD1 as D (6 bases). Germline values: CDR1 MNHNS, CDR2 SASEGT. The CDR3 totals 16 residues. V lost 4 bases and J lost 3, with 15 bases in between. This chain's CDR3 is CASSGRTTGPNEKLFF. The DNA of the CDR3 is TGTGCCAGCAGTGGGAGAACCACAGGGCCTAATGAAAAACTGTTTTTT.

The rearrangement joins TRBV7-2 to TRBJ1-1; D is unresolved. Germline CDR1 and CDR2: SGHTA and FQGNSA. Trimming took off 3 bases at V and 1 base at J, with 9 bases between the two ends. The CDR3 spans 14 residues. CDR3 loop: CASSFIGRNTEAFF. The CDR3 DNA reads TGTGCCAGCAGCTTCATAGGGAGGAACACTGAAGCTTTCTTT.